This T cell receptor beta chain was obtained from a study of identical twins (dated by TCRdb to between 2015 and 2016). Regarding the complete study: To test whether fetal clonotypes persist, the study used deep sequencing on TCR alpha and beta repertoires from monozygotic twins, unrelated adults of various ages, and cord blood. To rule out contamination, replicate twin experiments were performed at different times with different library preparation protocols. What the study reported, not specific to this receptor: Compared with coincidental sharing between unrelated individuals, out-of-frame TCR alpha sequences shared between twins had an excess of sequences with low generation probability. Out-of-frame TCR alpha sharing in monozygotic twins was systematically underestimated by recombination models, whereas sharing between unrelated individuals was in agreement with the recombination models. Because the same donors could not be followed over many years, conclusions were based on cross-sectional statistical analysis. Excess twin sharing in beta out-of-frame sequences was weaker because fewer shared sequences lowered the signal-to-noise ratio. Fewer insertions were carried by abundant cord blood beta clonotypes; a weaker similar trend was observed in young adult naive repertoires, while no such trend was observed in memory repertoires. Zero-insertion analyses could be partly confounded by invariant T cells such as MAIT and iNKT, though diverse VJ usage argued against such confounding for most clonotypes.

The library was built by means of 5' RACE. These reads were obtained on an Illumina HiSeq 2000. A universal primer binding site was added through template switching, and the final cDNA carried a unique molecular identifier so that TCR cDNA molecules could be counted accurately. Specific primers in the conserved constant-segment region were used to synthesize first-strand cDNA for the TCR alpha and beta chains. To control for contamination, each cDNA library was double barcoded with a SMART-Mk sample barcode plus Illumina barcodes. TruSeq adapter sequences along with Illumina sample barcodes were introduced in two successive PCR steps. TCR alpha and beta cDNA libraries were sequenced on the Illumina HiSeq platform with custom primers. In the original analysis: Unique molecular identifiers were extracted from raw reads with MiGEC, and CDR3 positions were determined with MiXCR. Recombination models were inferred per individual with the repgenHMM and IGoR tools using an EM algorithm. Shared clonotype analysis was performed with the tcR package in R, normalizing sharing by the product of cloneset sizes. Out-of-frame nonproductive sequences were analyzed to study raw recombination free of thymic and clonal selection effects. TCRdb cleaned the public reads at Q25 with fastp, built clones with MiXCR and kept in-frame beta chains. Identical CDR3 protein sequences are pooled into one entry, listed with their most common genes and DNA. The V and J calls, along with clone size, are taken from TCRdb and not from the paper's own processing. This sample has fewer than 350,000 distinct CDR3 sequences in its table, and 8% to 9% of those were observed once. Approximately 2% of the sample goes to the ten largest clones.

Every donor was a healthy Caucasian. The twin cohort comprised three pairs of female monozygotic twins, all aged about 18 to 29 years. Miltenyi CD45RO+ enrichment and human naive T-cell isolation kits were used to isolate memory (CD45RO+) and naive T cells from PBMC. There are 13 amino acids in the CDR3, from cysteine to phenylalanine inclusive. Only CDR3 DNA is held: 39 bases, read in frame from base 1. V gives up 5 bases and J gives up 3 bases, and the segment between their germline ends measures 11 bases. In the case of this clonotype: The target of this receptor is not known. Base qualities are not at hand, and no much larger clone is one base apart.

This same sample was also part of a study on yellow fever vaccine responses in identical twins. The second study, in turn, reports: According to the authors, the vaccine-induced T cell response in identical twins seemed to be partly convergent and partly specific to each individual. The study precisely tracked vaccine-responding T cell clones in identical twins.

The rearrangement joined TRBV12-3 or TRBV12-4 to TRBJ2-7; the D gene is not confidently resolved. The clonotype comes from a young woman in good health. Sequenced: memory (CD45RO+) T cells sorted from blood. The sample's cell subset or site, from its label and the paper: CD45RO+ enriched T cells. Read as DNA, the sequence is TGTGCCAGCAGTCGGTCAGTCGGCTACGAGCAGTACTTC. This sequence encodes CASSRSVGYEQYF.